One and the same sample provided the 19 T cell receptor beta chains below, sequenced in a study of blood T cell repertoires in COVID-19. Repertoires were generated with immunoSEQ multiplex PCR, while TCRdb's copy carries only in-frame clones and drops some. In the table there are around 40,000 clones, 80% to 90% of which are singletons. The sequencing sample was made of peripheral blood. The receptors originated from a man aged 40-49 years with COVID-19, enrolled during active disease.

The rearrangement links TRBV28 to TRBJ1-3; TRBD1 agrees at 8 bases. The CDR3 is 18 amino acids. The germline V gene encodes CDR1 MDHEN and CDR2 SYDVKM. With 3 bases clipped from V and 1 base from J, the junction kept 11 bases outside the gene matches. As DNA, the CDR3 is TGTGCCAGCAGTTTTTTAGGACAGGGTGCTGGGTCTGGAAACACCATATATTTT. This gives the protein CASSFLGQGAGSGNTIYF.

The rearrangement uses TRBV28 and TRBJ1-2; no reliable D call. The CDR3 is made up of 15 amino acids. The V end was cut by 2 bases, the J end by 4 bases, with 14 bases between. Germline V CDR1 and CDR2: MDHEN, SYDVKM. CDR3 amino acids: CASSLEGRFTYGYTF. CDR3 nucleotide sequence: TGTGCCAGCAGTTTAGAGGGCCGCTTTACCTATGGCTACACCTTC.

The chain employs TRBV12-5 and TRBJ2-1, with 9 bases that match TRBD2. Germline V gives CDR1 LGHNT, CDR2 FRNRAP. V gave up 5 bases and J gave up 8 bases; unmatched junction bases: 4. The CDR3 spans 13 residues. The CDR3 DNA follows: TGTGCTAGTGGTCTTAGCGGGAGTCATGAGCAGTTCTTC. Translated, it gives CASGLSGSHEQFF.

The chain employs TRBV7-3 and TRBJ2-5, with 10 bases lining up with TRBD2. J gave up 1 base and V 1 base, and 3 bases lay outside the gene matches. Germline assignment: CDR1 SGHTA and CDR2 FQGTGA. The CDR3 is made up of 16 amino acids. The CDR3 bases are TGTGCCAGCAGCTTAATCGCTAGCGGGGGCCAAGAGACCCAGTACTTC. Amino acid sequence: CASSLIASGGQETQYF.

This clone showed up just a few times. The rearrangement joins TRBV4-1 to TRBJ1-5; D possibly corresponds to TRBD1 (6 bases). This CDR3 has 18 residues. V was shortened by 1 base and J by 0 bases, with 16 bases between the two germline ends. The germline V gene has CDR1 MGHRA and CDR2 YSYEKL. The CDR3 loop is CASSQAGSRGISNQPQHF. The CDR3 DNA reads as TGCGCCAGCAGCCAAGCCGGGTCCAGGGGTATTAGCAATCAGCCCCAGCATTTT.

The rearrangement uses TRBV29-1 and TRBJ2-3; 9 nucleotides line up with TRBD2. The CDR3 length is 14 residues. Germline V gene data show CDR1 as SQVTM and CDR2 as ANQGSEA. Unmatched junction bases numbered 12, after V lost 8 bases and J lost 6 bases. Here the CDR3 reads CSFLGASGVDTQYF. The CDR3 DNA follows: TGCAGCTTCTTAGGGGCTAGCGGGGTGGATACGCAGTATTTT.

The chain has TRBV27 and TRBJ2-7, with TRBD1 matching 9 bases. This CDR3 is built from 16 residues. Losses at the gene ends were 4 bases for V and 3 bases for J; bases not matched to a gene: 10. CDR1 is MNHEY and CDR2 is SMNVEV in the germline V gene (reference sequence). Here the CDR3 reads CASSSYRGLFYYEQYF. In DNA form, the CDR3 reads TGTGCCAGCAGTTCTTACAGGGGGCTTTTTTACTACGAGCAGTACTTC.

The V gene is TRBV5-1, the J gene TRBJ2-5; weak D call: TRBD2 (5 bases). The germline CDR1 and CDR2 sequences are SGHRS and YFSETQ. V lost 0 bases and J lost 2, with 8 bases in between. The CDR3 spans 14 residues. CDR3 region: CASSLGLPQETQYF. CDR3 nucleotides: TGCGCCAGCAGCTTGGGACTACCGCAAGAGACCCAGTACTTC.

The gene calls are TRBV5-8 and TRBJ1-4; unclear D gene. Germline CDR1 is SGHTS and CDR2 is YDEGEE. This CDR3 region has 16 residues. The V and J ends lost 1 base and 0 bases respectively, with 10 bases between them. The CDR3 sequence: CASSLSVGATNEKLFF. The CDR3 coding sequence is TGTGCCAGCAGCTTGTCCGTAGGAGCAACTAATGAAAAACTGTTTTTT.

In this sample, this clone turned up once. This chain connects TRBV6-5 to TRBJ2-1; TRBD2 aligns across 7 bases. The CDR3 sequence is 16 residues long. The V gene end was trimmed by 0 bases and the J gene end by 5 bases; junction bases not matched to a gene: 7. Germline CDR1 MNHEY, CDR2 SVGAGI. The CDR3 region has the DNA TGTGCCAGCAGTTACTCCCTTAGCGGGCAGCACAATGAGCAGTTCTTC. Encoded protein: CASSYSLSGQHNEQFF.

This clone was seen just once. The V call is TRBV7-9, the J call TRBJ2-1, with TRBD2 matching over 10 bases. This CDR3 comprises 16 residues. The germline CDR1 and CDR2 sequences are SEHNR and FQNEAQ (reference sequence). V lost 2 bases and J lost 5; bases outside the gene matches: 6. The CDR3 here is CASSLPGLAHHNEQFF. DNA of the CDR3: TGTGCCAGCAGCTTACCGGGACTAGCGCATCACAATGAGCAGTTCTTC.

The chain links TRBV5-1 to TRBJ2-3, with 7 bases fitting TRBD2. CDR3 length equals 15 residues. J gave up 2 bases and V 4 bases, and 7 bases lay outside the gene matches. Germline-derived CDR1 and CDR2 are SGHRS and YFSETQ. The CDR3 DNA reads TGCGCCAGCAGCCTGCAGGGAGGGGTCACAGATACGCAGTATTTT. Protein sequence: CASSLQGGVTDTQYF.

The gene calls are TRBV9 and TRBJ2-2; 8 nucleotides agree with TRBD1. The trim removed 0 bases at V and 4 bases at J, leaving 5 bases unmatched. The CDR3 has 16 residues. Germline-derived CDR1 and CDR2 are SGDLS and YYNGEE. In nucleotides, the CDR3 is TGTGCCAGCAGCGTAGCCGCGACAGGGGCCACCGGGGAGCTGTTTTTT. This gives the protein CASSVAATGATGELFF.

The chain is built from TRBV6-2 or TRBV6-3 and TRBJ2-7; TRBD2 matches at 11 bases. This CDR3 is 13 amino acids long. In germline, CDR1 is MNHEY, CDR2 SVGEGT. V shed 5 bases, J shed 9 bases, and the junction held 6 bases outside the gene matches. The CDR3 nucleotides are TGTGCCAGCAGTGCACTAGCGGGGGCCGGGCAGTACTTC. Residues: CASSALAGAGQYF.

In its sample, this clone was seen a few times. The chain links TRBV6-6 to TRBJ2-3; 7 bases fit TRBD1. The germline V gene has CDR1 MNHNY and CDR2 SVGAGI (reference sequence). V shed 7 bases and J 2 bases; nucleotides not matched to a gene: 6. This CDR3 contains 14 residues. This CDR3 is CASTLTGFTDTQYF. For the CDR3, the DNA is TGTGCCAGCACCCTGACAGGGTTCACAGATACGCAGTATTTT.

The chain links TRBV28 to TRBJ1-1; TRBD1 is a possible D gene (5 bases). Trimming shortened V by 3 bases and J by 1 base, and 12 bases separated the two germline ends. The CDR3 is 15 residues long. CDR1 and CDR2 from the germline V gene are MDHEN and SYDVKM. The CDR3 is CASSLPQGSNTEAFF. The CDR3 DNA is TGTGCCAGCAGTTTGCCGCAGGGCTCGAACACTGAAGCTTTCTTT.

The CDR3, as DNA: TGTGCCAGCAGCTTAAAGGTCGGGGGGACTAGCGGGAGTATGGAGACCCAGTACTTC. The encoded protein is CASSLKVGGTSGSMETQYF. The chain recombines TRBV13 with TRBJ2-5, with 14 bases fitting TRBD2. In germline, CDR1 is PRHDT, CDR2 FYEKMQ (reference sequence). The CDR3 is made up of 19 amino acids. J lost 5 bases, V lost 2 bases, and 13 bases had no gene match.

The chain has TRBV11-2 and TRBJ1-3, with 9 bases aligning to TRBD1. The CDR3 is 18 residues long. V gave up 3 bases and J gave up 0 bases; unmatched junction bases: 9. Per the germline V gene, CDR1 is SGHAT and CDR2 is FQNNGV. The CDR3, as DNA: TGTGCCAGCAGCTTGGGACAGGGTTCGGCGAACTCTGGAAACACCATATATTTT. Its protein is CASSLGQGSANSGNTIYF.

The chain couples TRBV4-1 to TRBJ2-2; 9 bases line up with TRBD2. The CDR3 is 16 residues long. The trim removed 0 bases at V and 6 bases at J, leaving 5 bases unmatched. Germline-derived CDR1 and CDR2 are MGHRA and YSYEKL. CDR3 residues: CASSQEGGRAPGELFF. The CDR3 DNA is TGCGCCAGCAGCCAAGAGGGCGGGAGGGCACCCGGGGAGCTGTTTTTT.